This paragraph covers one T cell receptor (beta chain) sequence. Measured with immunoSEQ multiplex PCR; TCRdb has only the in-frame clones, and not every one. The top ten clones hold roughly 4.9% of a sample with approximately 91,000 clones, over 75% of them seen once. This CDR3 spans 18 amino acids. V was shortened by 0 bases and J by 0 bases, with 16 bases between the two germline ends. Germline values: CDR1 SGDLS, CDR2 YYNGEE. The source of the sample is a study of OX40 agonist ivuxolimab in advanced cancers. The sample here was CD4+ or CD8+ T cells sorted from blood, taken in a trial of the OX40 agonist ivuxolimab. This TCR came from an adult with an advanced solid tumor such as melanoma, head and neck, liver or kidney cancer. The genes are TRBV9 and TRBJ1-3, with D perhaps TRBD1 (6 bases). The CDR3 DNA reads TGTGCCAGCAGCGTAGGGGTGGGACACCCTAGCTCTGGAAACACCATATATTTT. Translation: CASSVGVGHPSSGNTIYF. Looking up the rest from reference TRBV9 and TRBJ1-3 gives the full variable domain: DSGVTQTPKHLITATGQRVTLRCSPRSGDLSVYWYQQSLDQGLQFLIQYYNGEERAKGNILERFSAQQFPDLHSELNLSSLELGDSALYFCASSVGVGHPSSGNTIYFGEGSWLTVV.